Described below is a single T cell receptor beta chain sequence and its context. The data are from a study of blood T cell repertoires in COVID-19. V gave up 6 bases and J gave up 7 bases; unmatched junction bases: 9. This CDR3 contains 15 residues. The germline gives CDR1 ENHRY, CDR2 SYGVKD. Per the authors' pipeline: From reference gene primer amplification, estimates of nucleated cell counts were derived. Generated by immunoSEQ multiplex PCR, the TCRdb table keeps only in-frame clones and is missing some. V and J calls and clone size are given by that table; D and trimming were obtained from the DNA. The table shows roughly 290,000 clones, with about 88% occurring only once.

The chain recombines TRBV10-3 with TRBJ2-1; 10 positions agree with TRBD2. This sequence originates from a woman aged 60-75 years with acute or convalescent COVID-19. The sequenced material came from peripheral blood. The CDR3 protein is CAIRIAGGVLNEQFF. The CDR3 bases are TGTGCCATCAGGATAGCGGGAGGAGTTTTGAATGAGCAGTTCTTC.